The sequence of this T cell receptor beta chain was determined in a study of regulatory T cells in long-lasting Graves disease. The sample's time point: newly diagnosed GD, antithyroid drugs for less than 3 months. The TCR library used RNA extracted from PBMCs. The table lists this clonotype with many counts. Through Arm-PCR of CDR3 regions and iRepertoire HTBI primers, TCR beta libraries were built. TCRdb itself ran the multiplex PCR reads through MiXCR, one entry per CDR3 protein. The sample has under 800,000 distinct CDR3 sequences; roughly 15% are singletons. The data also belong to a second study, concerning T cells in Graves' hyperthyroidism and ophthalmopathy.

This TCR was sampled from a woman aged 30 to 39 with Graves disease. This specimen was peripheral blood mononuclear cells (PBMCs), taken at new diagnosis, from a patient treated with antithyroid drugs.

The CDR3 region is CASSFGDRGQQSIQYF. The CDR3 bases are TGTGCCAGCAGTTTCGGGGACAGGGGGCAGCAAAGCATTCAGTACTTC. V usage is TRBV28 and J usage is TRBJ2-4, with 12 bases matching TRBD1. The ends lost 3 bases at V and 9 bases at J; junction bases unmatched: 9. Germline lookup yields CDR1 MDHEN and CDR2 SYDVKM. CDR3 length: 16 amino acids. The variable domain in full, completed from reference TRBV28 and TRBJ2-4, reads DVKVTQSSRYLVKRTGEKVFLECVQDMDHENMFWYRQDPGLGLRLIYFSYDVKMKEKGDIPEGYSVSREKKERFSLILESASTNQTSMYLCASSFGDRGQQSIQYFGAGTRLSVL.